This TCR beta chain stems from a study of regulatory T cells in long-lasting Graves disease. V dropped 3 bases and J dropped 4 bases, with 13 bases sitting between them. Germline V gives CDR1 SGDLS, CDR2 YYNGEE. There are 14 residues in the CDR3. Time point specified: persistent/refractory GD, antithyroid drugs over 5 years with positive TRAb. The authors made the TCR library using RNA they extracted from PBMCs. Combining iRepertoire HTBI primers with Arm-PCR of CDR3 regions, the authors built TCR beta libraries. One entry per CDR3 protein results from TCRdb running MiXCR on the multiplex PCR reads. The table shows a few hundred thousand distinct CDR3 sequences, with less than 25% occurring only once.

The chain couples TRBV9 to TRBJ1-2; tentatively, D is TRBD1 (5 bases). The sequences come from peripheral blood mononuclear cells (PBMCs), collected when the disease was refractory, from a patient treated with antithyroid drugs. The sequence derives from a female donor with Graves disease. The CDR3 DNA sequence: TGTGCCAGCAGCGCCCGGGACGGCACCTATGGCTACACCTTC. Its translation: CASSARDGTYGYTF.